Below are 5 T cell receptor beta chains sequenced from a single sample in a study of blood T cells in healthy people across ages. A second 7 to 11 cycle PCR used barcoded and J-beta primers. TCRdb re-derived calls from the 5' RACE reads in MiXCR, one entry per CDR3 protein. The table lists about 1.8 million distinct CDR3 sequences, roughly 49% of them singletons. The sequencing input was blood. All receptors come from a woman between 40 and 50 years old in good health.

CDR3 protein: CASSDPFNEQYF. In DNA form, the CDR3 reads TGTGCCAGCAGCGACCCCTTCAATGAGCAGTACTTC. V usage is TRBV9 and J usage is TRBJ2-7; D gene unclear. The germline V gene has CDR1 SGDLS and CDR2 YYNGEE. The CDR3 totals 12 residues. Trimming took off 3 bases at V and 7 bases at J, with 11 bases between the two ends.

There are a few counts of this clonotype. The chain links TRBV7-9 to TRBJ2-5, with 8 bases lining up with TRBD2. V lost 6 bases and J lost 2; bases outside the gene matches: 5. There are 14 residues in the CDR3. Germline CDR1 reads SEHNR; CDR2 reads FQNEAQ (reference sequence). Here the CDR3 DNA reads TGTGCCAGCAGGCCTAGCGGGCCTCAAGAGACCCAGTACTTC. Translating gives CASRPSGPQETQYF.

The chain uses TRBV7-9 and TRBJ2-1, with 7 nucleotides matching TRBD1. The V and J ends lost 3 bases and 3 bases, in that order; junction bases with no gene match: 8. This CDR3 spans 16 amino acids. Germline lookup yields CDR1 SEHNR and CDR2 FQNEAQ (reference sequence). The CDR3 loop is CASSFARQGFYNEQFF. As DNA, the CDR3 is TGTGCCAGCAGCTTCGCTCGACAGGGATTCTACAATGAGCAGTTCTTC. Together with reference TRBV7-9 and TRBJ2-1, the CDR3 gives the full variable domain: DTGVSQNPRHKITKRGQNVTFRCDPISEHNRLYWYRQTLGQGPEFLTYFQNEAQLEKSRLLSDRFSAERPKGSFSTLEIQRTEQGDSAMYLCASSFARQGFYNEQFFGPGTRLTVL.

The CDR3 nucleotides read TGCGCCAGCAGCCAAGGGGAGGGGTCTCTGAACAATGAGCAGTTCTTC. It encodes CASSQGEGSLNNEQFF. This sequence joins TRBV4-3 and TRBJ2-1, with TRBD2 identical over 7 bases. The CDR3 is 16 amino acids. Trimming took 1 base from V and 5 from J; bases not matched to a gene: 8. The germline V gene has CDR1 LGHNA and CDR2 YSLEER.

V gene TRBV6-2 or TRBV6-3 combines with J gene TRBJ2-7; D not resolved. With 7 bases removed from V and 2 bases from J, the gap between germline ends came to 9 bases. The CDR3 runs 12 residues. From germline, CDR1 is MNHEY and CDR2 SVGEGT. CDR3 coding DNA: TGTGCCAGCACCCACCCACCCTACGAGCAGTACTTC. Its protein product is CASTHPPYEQYF.